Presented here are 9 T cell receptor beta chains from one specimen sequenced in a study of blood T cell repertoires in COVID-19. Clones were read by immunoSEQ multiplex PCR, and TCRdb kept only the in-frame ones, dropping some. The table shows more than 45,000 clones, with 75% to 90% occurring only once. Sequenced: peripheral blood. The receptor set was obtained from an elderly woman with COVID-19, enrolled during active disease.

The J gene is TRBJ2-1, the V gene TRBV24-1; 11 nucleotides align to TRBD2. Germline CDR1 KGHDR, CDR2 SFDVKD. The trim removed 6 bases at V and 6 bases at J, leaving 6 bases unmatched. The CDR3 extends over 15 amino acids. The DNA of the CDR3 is TGTGCCACCAGTAAAGAGACTAGCGGGGTCAATGAGCAGTTCTTC. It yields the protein CATSKETSGVNEQFF.

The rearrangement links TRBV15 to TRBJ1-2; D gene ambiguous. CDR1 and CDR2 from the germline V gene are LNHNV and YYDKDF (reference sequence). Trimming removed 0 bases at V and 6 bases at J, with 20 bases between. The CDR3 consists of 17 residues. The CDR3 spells CATSREPTGRGIDGYTF. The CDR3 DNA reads TGTGCCACCAGCAGAGAGCCAACCGGGAGAGGGATCGATGGCTACACCTTC.

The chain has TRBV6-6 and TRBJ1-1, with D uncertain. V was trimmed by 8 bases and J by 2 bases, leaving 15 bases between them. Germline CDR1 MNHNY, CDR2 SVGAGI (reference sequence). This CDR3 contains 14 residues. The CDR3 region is CASGLGVANTEAFF. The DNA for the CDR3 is TGTGCCAGCGGATTAGGAGTAGCCAACACTGAAGCTTTCTTT.

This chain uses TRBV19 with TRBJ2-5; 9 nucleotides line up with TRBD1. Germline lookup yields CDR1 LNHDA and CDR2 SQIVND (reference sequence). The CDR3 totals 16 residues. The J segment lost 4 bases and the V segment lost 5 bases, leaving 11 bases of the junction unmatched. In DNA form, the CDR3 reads TGTGCCAGTAGTTTAACAGGGGGCAAGGGGGGAGAGACCCAGTACTTC. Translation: CASSLTGGKGGETQYF.

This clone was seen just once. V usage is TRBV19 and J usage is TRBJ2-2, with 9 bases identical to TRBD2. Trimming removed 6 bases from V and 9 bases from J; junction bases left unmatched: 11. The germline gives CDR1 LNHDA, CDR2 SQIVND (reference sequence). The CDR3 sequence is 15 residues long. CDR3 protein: CASRTGLAGRRELFF. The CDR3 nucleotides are TGTGCCAGTAGAACAGGGCTAGCGGGGCGCCGGGAGCTGTTTTTT.

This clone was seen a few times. The CDR3: CASTSGTSGPTDTQYF. The CDR3 bases are TGCGCCAGCACTTCAGGGACTAGCGGGCCAACAGATACGCAGTATTTT. The chain is built from TRBV5-1 and TRBJ2-3; 12 nucleotides agree with TRBD2. V lost 6 bases to trimming and J lost 3 bases; unmatched junction nucleotides: 8. Germline V gene lookup returns CDR1 SGHRS and CDR2 YFSETQ. The CDR3 covers 16 residues.

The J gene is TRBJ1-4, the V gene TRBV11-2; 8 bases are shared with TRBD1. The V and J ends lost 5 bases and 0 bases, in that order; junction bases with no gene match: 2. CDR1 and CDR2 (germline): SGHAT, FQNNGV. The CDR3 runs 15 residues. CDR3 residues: CASSLGQATNEKLFF. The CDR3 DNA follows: TGTGCCAGCAGCCTGGGACAGGCAACTAATGAAAAACTGTTTTTT. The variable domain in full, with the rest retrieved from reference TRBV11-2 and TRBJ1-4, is EAGVAQSPRYKIIEKRQSVAFWCNPISGHATLYWYQQILGQGPKLLIQFQNNGVVDDSQLPKDRFSAERLKGVDSTLKIQPAKLEDSAVYLCASSLGQATNEKLFFGSGTQLSVL.

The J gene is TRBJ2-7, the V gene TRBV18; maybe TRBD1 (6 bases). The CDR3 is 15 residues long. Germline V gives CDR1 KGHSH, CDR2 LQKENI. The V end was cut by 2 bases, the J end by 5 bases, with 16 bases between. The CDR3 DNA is TGTGCCAGCTCACCAAATTTTGGACAGCCAAACGAGCAGTACTTC. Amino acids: CASSPNFGQPNEQYF.

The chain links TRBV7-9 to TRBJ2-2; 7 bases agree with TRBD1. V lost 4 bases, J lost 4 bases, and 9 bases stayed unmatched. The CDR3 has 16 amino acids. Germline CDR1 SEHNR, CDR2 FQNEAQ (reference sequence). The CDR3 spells CASSSKGAWSTGELFF. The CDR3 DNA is TGTGCCAGCAGCTCCAAGGGGGCATGGAGCACCGGGGAGCTGTTTTTT.